Below, 13 T cell receptor beta chains from the same sample are listed, as sequenced in a study of molecular identifiers for immune sequencing clone quantification. TCRdb re-called the PCR reads with MiXCR, one entry per CDR3 protein. The sample holds around 300,000 distinct CDR3 sequences, roughly a quarter seen once. Sequences were obtained from naive CD8+ T cells from blood, with Jurkat cell RNA spiked in. Subset specified: FACS-sorted CD8+CD4-CCR7+CD45RA+ naive T cells. The receptor set was obtained from a human donor in good health. Some libraries in this study had Jurkat cell RNA spiked in.

For this clonotype: Being one base from a much bigger clone, this may be a read error. The V gene is TRBV12-3 or TRBV12-4, the J gene TRBJ1-2; a weak D match, TRBD1 (6 bases). The CDR3 is 12 residues long. The CDR3 is CASSLGGGGYAF. CDR3 DNA sequence: TGTGCCAGCAGTTTAGGAGGGGGTGGCTACGCCTTC.

This clonotype was detected once. At one end the junction does not follow the germline gene, possibly because of a read error. This chain joins TRBV5-1 and TRBJ2-6; D unclear. The CDR3 totals 13 residues. CDR1 and CDR2 (germline): SGHRS, YFSETQ. The CDR3 reads CVSSPYGANVLTF. The CDR3 DNA follows: TGCGTCAGCAGCCCCTATGGGGCCAACGTCCTGACTTTC.

A few counts support this clonotype. This chain links TRBV10-3 with TRBJ1-1; D is undetermined. The germline V gene encodes CDR1 ENHRY and CDR2 SYGVKD. The CDR3 runs to 13 residues. Trimming left V 3 bases short and J 2 bases short, with 7 bases between. The CDR3 spells CAISDPFNTEAFF. The DNA for the CDR3 is TGTGCCATCAGTGACCCATTTAACACTGAAGCTTTCTTT.

The genes are TRBV6-5 and TRBJ1-1; no clear D. Germline V gives CDR1 MNHEY, CDR2 SVGAGI. The CDR3 spans 15 residues. The V and J ends lost 0 bases and 1 base respectively, with 9 bases between them. The CDR3 here is CASSYSPWENTEAFF. In DNA form, the CDR3 reads TGTGCCAGCAGTTACTCCCCTTGGGAGAACACTGAAGCTTTCTTT.

Concerning this clonotype itself: This sequence may be a read error, since a much larger clone differs from it by one base. The gene calls are TRBV6-1 and TRBJ2-7; 8 bases map to TRBD2. The CDR3 covers 16 residues. CDR1 is MNHNS, CDR2 SASEGT, per germline. CDR3: CACSEGLSGSIYEQYF. The CDR3 bases are TGTGCCTGCAGTGAAGGTTTGAGCGGGAGTATTTACGAGCAGTACTTC.

This clonotype appeared a few times. A much larger clone lies a single base off, so this may be a read error. This sequence joins TRBV27 and TRBJ1-1, with D perhaps TRBD1 (6 bases). The CDR3 has 15 residues. Germline V gene lookup returns CDR1 MNHEY and CDR2 SMNVEV (reference sequence). V lost 5 bases and J lost 1, with 14 bases in between. The CDR3 DNA reads as TGTGCCAGCAGTGGGCCGGACAGCCAGAACACTGAAGCTTTCTTT. It codes for CASSGPDSQNTEAFF.

About this clonotype itself: This may arise from a read error, as a much more abundant clone is one base away. V and J are TRBV6-5 and TRBJ1-1; D may be TRBD1 (6 bases). This CDR3 region has 13 residues. Germline V gene lookup returns CDR1 MNHEY and CDR2 SVGAGI. The CDR3 sequence is CAGSYGQSTEAFF. DNA for the CDR3: TGTGCCGGCAGTTACGGACAGAGCACTGAAGCTTTCTTT.

The chain joins TRBV19 to TRBJ1-1, with D unclear. V lost 10 bases to trimming and J lost 4 bases, with 13 bases between them. Germline loops: CDR1 LNHDA, CDR2 SQIVND (reference sequence). This CDR3 is 12 amino acids long. DNA of the CDR3: TGTGCCACCCTGACATGGAGCACTGAAGCTTTCTTT. Encoded protein: CATLTWSTEAFF.

This clonotype was seen at least ten times. Here the CDR3 DNA reads TGTGCCAGCAGCCGAGCGGGGAGTCAAGAGACCCAGTACTTC. Protein product: CASSRAGSQETQYF. This sequence joins TRBV7-9 and TRBJ2-5; 7 bases line up with TRBD2. Germline lookup yields CDR1 SEHNR and CDR2 FQNEAQ (reference sequence). The CDR3 is 14 residues long. V lost 5 bases, J lost 2 bases, and 5 bases stayed unmatched.

The V and J genes are TRBV6-6 and TRBJ2-3; 12 bases agree with TRBD2. The CDR3 extends over 15 amino acids. The ends lost 10 bases at V and 5 bases at J; junction bases unmatched: 10. Germline loops: CDR1 MNHNY, CDR2 SVGAGI (reference sequence). The CDR3 nucleotides read TGTGCCAACAGCTATACACTAGCGGGAGGAGATACGCAGTATTTT. This translates into CANSYTLAGGDTQYF.

Notes on this clonotype: Being one base from a much bigger clone, this may be a read error. The chain employs TRBV6-5 and TRBJ2-3; D is unclear. The CDR3 is 14 residues long. Germline V gene lookup returns CDR1 MNHEY and CDR2 SVGAGI. The CDR3 loop reads CAGSVKFSTDTQYF. Written as DNA, the CDR3 is TGTGCCGGCAGTGTAAAGTTTAGCACAGATACGCAGTATTTT.

This clonotype was picked up many times. The V call is TRBV28, the J call TRBJ2-1, with 9 bases matching TRBD2. Germline V gene lookup returns CDR1 MDHEN and CDR2 SYDVKM. The CDR3 sequence is 15 residues long. The junction had 8 bases not matched to a gene; V was cut back by 5 bases and J by 6 bases. The CDR3 DNA follows: TGTGCCAGCAGTCCCCGAGTTAGCGGGGGCAATGAGCAGTTCTTC. Its protein product is CASSPRVSGGNEQFF.

With regard to this clonotype: This could be a read error, since a much larger clone is one nucleotide away. V and J are TRBV15 and TRBJ2-1; 8 bases agree with TRBD2. Germline loops: CDR1 LNHNV, CDR2 YYDKDF (reference sequence). The length of the CDR3 is 13 residues. CDR3 coding DNA: TGTGCCACCAGTTCGGGGGGGTACAATGAGCAGCTCTTC. This translates into CATSSGGYNEQLF.